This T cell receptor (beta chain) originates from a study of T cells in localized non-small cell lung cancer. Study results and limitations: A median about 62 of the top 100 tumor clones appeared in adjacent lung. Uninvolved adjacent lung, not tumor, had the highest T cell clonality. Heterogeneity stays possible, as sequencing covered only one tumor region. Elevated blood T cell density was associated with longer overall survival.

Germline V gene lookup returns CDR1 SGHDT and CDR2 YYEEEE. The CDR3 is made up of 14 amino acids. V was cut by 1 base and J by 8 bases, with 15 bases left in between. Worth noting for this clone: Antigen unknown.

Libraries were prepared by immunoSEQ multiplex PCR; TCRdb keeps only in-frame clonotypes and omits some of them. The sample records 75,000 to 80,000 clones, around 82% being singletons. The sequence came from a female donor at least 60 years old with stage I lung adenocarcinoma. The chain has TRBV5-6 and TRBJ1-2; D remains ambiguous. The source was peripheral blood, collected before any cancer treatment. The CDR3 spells CASSLPWMPRGYTF. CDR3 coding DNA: TGTGCCAGCAGCTTGCCATGGATGCCCAGGGGCTACACCTTC.